This entry features one T cell receptor beta chain sequence. Its specificity is not known. RNA amounts of roughly 0.5 to 1 ug underwent reverse transcription with random hexamers. TCRdb redid the calling of the immunoSEQ multiplex PCR reads with MiXCR, one entry per CDR3 protein. Of about 22,000 distinct CDR3 sequences in the sample, 90% to 95% were seen once. The data were obtained in a study of CD8 T cells in Susac syndrome. Study-wide points: As the study acknowledged, the number of individuals who were part of its TCR sequencing and HLA analysis was relatively small.

This CDR3 is built from 15 residues. The J segment lost 4 bases and the V segment lost 6 bases, leaving 4 bases of the junction unmatched. Per germline, CDR1 MNHNS and CDR2 SASEGT. This receptor was identified in a human donor in good health. This sequence joins TRBV6-1 and TRBJ2-6, with 9 bases identical to TRBD1. Sequencing was done on a sample of CD8+ T cells from PBMCs. Here the CDR3 reads CASRGQGDGANVLTF. For the CDR3, the DNA is TGTGCCAGCAGGGGACAGGGAGACGGGGCCAACGTCCTGACTTTC.